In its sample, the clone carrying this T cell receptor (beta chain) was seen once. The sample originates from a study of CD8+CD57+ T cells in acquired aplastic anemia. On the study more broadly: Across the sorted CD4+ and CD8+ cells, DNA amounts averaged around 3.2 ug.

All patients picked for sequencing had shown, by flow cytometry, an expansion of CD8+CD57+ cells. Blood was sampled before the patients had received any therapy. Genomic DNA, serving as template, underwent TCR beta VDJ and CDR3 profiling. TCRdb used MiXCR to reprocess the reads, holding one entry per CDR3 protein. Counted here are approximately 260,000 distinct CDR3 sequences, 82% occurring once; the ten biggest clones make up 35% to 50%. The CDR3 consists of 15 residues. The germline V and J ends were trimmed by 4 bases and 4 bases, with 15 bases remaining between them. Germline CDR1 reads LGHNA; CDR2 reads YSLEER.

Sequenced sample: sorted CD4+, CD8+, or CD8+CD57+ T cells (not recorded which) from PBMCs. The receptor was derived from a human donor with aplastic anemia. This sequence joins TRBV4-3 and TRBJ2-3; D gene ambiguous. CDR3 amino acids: CASSLRVSLADTQYF. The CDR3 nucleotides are TGCGCCAGCAGCCTCCGAGTCTCTCTAGCAGATACGCAGTATTTT.